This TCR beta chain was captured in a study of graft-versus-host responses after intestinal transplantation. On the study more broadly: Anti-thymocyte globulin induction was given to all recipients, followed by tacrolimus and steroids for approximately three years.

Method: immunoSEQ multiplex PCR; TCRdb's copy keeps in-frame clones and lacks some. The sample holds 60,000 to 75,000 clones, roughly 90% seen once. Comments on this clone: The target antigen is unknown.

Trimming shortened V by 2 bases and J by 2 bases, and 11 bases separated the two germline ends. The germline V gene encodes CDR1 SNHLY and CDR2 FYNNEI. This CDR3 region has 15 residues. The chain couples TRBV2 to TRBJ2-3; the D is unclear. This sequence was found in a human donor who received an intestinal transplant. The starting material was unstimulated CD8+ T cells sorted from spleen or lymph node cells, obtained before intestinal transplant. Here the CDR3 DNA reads TGTGCCAGCAGTGAACCAGACTTCTCCACAGATACGCAGTATTTT. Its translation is CASSEPDFSTDTQYF. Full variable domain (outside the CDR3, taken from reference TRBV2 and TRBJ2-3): EPEVTQTPSHQVTQMGQEVILRCVPISNHLYFYWYRQILGQKVEFLVSFYNNEISEKSEIFDDQFSVERPDGSNFTLKIRSTKLEDSAMYFCASSEPDFSTDTQYFGPGTRLTVL.